The following is a T cell receptor beta chain sequence with its context. Its cognate antigen is unknown. Time point noted: pretreatment peripheral blood. V gave up 5 bases and J gave up 8 bases, with 14 bases separating them. CDR3 length: 13 amino acids. Germline CDR1 reads SEHNR; CDR2 reads FQNEAQ (reference sequence). Sequencing was performed with immunoSEQ multiplex PCR; in TCRdb, only in-frame clones are kept and a portion is missing. The repertoire includes tens of thousands of clones, 90% of them detected once, and around 1.5% sits in the top ten. This sample stems from a study of PD-L1 blockade in urothelial cancer. Study details: Patients, treated from 2014 onward, received atezolizumab 1,200 mg intravenously every 3 weeks. About 90% of the 29 patients were males with bladder-origin urothelial cancer.

Study-level points and caveats: Enhanced expansion of tumor-associated blood clones at 3 weeks characterized durable-benefit patients.

The chain carries TRBV7-9 and TRBJ2-3, with D hard to call. The receptor was derived from a man in his fifties or sixties with urothelial cancer. This specimen was PBMCs, taken around atezolizumab (anti-PD-L1) treatment. DNA of the CDR3: TGTGCCAGCAGCCCAAGAGACAAACCTACGCAGTATTTT. Residues: CASSPRDKPTQYF. Based on the CDR3 plus reference TRBV7-9 and TRBJ2-3, the full variable domain is DTGVSQNPRHKITKRGQNVTFRCDPISEHNRLYWYRQTLGQGPEFLTYFQNEAQLEKSRLLSDRFSAERPKGSFSTLEIQRTEQGDSAMYLCASSPRDKPTQYFGPGTRLTVL.